This T cell receptor (beta chain) derives from a study of CD8+ T cells in alopecia areata. Treatment defined: oral pan-JAK inhibitor, 5-10 mg twice daily. Extraction of RNA preceded its reverse transcription into cDNA, which served as the sequencing template. The method was immunoSEQ multiplex PCR; TCRdb's version includes in-frame clones alone and lacks a portion of them. The table lists about 250,000 clones, approximately 60% of them singletons. The CDR3 contains 14 residues. From germline, CDR1 is SEHNR and CDR2 FQNEAQ (reference sequence). The germline V and J ends were trimmed by 6 bases and 8 bases, with 14 bases remaining between them.

Sequenced here: CD4+ T cells sorted from blood, sampled between weeks 51 and 54, from a patient treated with tofacitinib. The V and J genes are TRBV7-9 and TRBJ1-6; D gene unclear. This TCR derives from a human donor with alopecia areata. The CDR3 here is CASRYPGIYSPLHF. CDR3 DNA: TGTGCCAGCAGATACCCTGGGATATATTCACCCCTCCACTTT.